The entry below gives a single T cell receptor beta chain sequence along with its context. The CDR3 is 15 residues long. Germline values: CDR1 MNHEY, CDR2 SMNVEV (reference sequence). Germline trimming cut 5 bases from V and 8 bases from J; bases unmatched to any gene: 8. This sample is drawn from a study of blood T cell dynamics during melanoma immunotherapy. Study summary: First-line therapy was either pembrolizumab or nivolumab with ipilimumab for metastatic melanoma.

DNA loading was fixed at about 360 ng for all bulk PBMC samples. Clones were sequenced by immunoSEQ multiplex PCR, and TCRdb holds only the in-frame ones, with some missing. The table has approximately 6,000 clones, about 85% seen once. The time point is: pre-treatment baseline. Patients had no prior systemic cancer treatment, immunosuppressants or other active cancers. The clonotype comes from a human donor with melanoma. The source was blood, collected from a patient treated with checkpoint blockade. The V and J genes are TRBV27 and TRBJ1-6; 8 nucleotides agree with TRBD1. CDR3 amino acids: CASSPRTGRDSPLHF. In DNA, the CDR3 is TGTGCCAGCAGTCCACGGACAGGGCGAGATTCACCCCTCCACTTT.